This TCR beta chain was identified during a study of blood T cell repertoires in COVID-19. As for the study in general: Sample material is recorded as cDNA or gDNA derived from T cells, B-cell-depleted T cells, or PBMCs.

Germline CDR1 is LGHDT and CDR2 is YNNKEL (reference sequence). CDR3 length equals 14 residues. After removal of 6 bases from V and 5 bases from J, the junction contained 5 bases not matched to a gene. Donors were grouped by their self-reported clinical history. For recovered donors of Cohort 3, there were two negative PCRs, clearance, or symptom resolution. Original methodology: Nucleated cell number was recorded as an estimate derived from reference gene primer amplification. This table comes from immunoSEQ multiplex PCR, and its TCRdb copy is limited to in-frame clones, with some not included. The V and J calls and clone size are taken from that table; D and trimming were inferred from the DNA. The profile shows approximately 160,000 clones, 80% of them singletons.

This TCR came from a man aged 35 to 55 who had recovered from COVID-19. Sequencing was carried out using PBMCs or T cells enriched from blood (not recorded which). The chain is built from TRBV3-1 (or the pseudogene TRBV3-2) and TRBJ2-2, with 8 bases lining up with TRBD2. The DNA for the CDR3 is TGTGCCAGCAGGGGACTAGGGGGGACCGGGGAGCTGTTTTTT. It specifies CASRGLGGTGELFF.